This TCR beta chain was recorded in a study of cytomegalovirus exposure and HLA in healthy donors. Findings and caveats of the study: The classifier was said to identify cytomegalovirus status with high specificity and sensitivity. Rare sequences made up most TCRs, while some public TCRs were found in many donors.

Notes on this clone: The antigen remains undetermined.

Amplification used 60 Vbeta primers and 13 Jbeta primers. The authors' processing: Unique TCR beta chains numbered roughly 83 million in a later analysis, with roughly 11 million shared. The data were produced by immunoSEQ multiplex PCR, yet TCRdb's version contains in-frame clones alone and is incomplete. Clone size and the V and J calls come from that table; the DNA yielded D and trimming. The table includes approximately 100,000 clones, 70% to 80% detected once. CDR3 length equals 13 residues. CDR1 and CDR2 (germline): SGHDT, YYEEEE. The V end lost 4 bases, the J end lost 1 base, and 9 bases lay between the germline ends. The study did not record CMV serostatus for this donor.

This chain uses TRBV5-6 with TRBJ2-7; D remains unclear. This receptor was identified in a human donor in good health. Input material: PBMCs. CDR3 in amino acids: CASSLPLSYEQYF. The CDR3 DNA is TGTGCCAGCAGCCTACCATTATCCTACGAGCAGTACTTC.